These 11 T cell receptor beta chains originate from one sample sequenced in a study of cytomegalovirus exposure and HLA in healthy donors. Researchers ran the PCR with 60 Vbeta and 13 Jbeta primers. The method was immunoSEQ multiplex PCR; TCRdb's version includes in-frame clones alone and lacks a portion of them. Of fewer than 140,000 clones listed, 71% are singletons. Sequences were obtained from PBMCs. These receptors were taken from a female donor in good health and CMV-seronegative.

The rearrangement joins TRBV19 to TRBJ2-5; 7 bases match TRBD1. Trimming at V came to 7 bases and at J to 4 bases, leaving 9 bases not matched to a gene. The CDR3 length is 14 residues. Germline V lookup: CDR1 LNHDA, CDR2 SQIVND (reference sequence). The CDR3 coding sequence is TGTGCCAGTACCCCGACAGGGAGCACAGAGACCCAGTACTTC. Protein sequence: CASTPTGSTETQYF.

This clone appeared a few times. CDR3 in amino acids: CASSVEGEWGTDTQYF. The CDR3 coding sequence is TGTGCCAGCAGCGTAGAGGGGGAATGGGGCACAGATACGCAGTATTTT. This sequence joins TRBV9 and TRBJ2-3; D might be TRBD1 (6 bases). The CDR3 totals 16 residues. Germline V lookup: CDR1 SGDLS, CDR2 YYNGEE. Trimming took 0 bases from V and 1 from J, leaving 12 bases between them.

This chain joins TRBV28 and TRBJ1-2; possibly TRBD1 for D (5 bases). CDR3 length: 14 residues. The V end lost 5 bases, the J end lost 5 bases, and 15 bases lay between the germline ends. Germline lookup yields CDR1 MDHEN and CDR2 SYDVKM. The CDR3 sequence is CASSQRGGRYGYTF. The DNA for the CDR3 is TGTGCCAGCAGTCAACGCGGGGGGAGGTATGGCTACACCTTC.

CDR3 nucleotides: TGTGCCAGCAGAAACCCCGGGACAGTCTACGAGCAGTACTTC. Amino acid sequence: CASRNPGTVYEQYF. This sequence joins TRBV28 and TRBJ2-7; TRBD1 matches 7 bases. Germline CDR1 and CDR2: MDHEN and SYDVKM. This CDR3 region has 14 residues. V lost 6 bases to trimming and J lost 3 bases; unmatched junction nucleotides: 8.

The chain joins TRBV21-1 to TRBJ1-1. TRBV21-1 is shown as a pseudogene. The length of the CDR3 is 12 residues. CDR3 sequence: CASSASKEEAFF. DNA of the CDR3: TGTGCCAGCAGCGCGTCCAAGGAGGAAGCTTTCTTT.

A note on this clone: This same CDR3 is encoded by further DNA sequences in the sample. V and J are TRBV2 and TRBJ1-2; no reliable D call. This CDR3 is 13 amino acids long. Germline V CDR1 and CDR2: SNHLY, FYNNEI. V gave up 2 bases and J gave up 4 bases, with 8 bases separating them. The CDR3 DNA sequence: TGTGCCAGCAGTGAACGGGGAAGCTATGGCTACACCTTC. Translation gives CASSERGSYGYTF.

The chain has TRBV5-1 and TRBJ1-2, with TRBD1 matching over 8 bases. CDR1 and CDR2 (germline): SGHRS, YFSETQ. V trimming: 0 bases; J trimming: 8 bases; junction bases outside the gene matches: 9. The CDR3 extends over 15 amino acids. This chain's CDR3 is CASSLGPGQELGYTF. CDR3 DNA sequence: TGCGCCAGCAGCTTGGGGCCGGGACAGGAATTGGGCTACACCTTC.

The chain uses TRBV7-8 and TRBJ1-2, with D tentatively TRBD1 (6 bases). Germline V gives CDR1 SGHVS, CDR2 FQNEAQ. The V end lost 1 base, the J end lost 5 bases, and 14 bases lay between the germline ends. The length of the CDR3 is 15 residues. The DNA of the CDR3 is TGTGCCAGCAGCTTAGAGACAGGCAGAGGGTATGGCTACACCTTC. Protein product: CASSLETGRGYGYTF. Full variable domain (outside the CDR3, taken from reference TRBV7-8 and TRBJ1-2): GAGVSQSPRYKVAKRGQDVALRCDPISGHVSLFWYQQALGQGPEFLTYFQNEAQLDKSGLPSDRFFAERPEGSVSTLKIQRTQQEDSAVYLCASSLETGRGYGYTFGSGTRLTVV.

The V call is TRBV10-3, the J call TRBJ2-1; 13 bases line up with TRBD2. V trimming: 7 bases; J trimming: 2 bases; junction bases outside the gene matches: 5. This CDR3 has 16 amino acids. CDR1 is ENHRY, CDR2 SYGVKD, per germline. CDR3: CAIKGTSGTTYNEQFF. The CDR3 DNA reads TGTGCCATCAAAGGGACTAGCGGGACCACCTACAATGAGCAGTTCTTC.

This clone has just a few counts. CDR3 in DNA: TGTGCCAGCAGGCTCCTAGCGGGAACAGATACGCAGTATTTT. Amino acids: CASRLLAGTDTQYF. The rearrangement uses TRBV27 and TRBJ2-3; 9 bases agree with TRBD2. The trim removed 6 bases at V and 3 bases at J, leaving 4 bases unmatched. CDR1 and CDR2 (germline): MNHEY, SMNVEV (reference sequence). This CDR3 is built from 14 residues.

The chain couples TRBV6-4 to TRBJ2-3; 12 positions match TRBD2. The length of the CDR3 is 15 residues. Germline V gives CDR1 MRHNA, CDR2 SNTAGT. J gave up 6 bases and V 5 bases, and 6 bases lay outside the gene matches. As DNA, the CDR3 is TGTGCCAGCAGTCCCGCTAGCGGGAGGGGGGATACGCAGTATTTT. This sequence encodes CASSPASGRGDTQYF.